This is a list of T cell receptor beta chains from one sample in a study of blood T cell repertoires in COVID-19. Method: immunoSEQ multiplex PCR; TCRdb's copy keeps in-frame clones and lacks some. The sample holds about 170,000 clones; more than 75% are singletons and the top ten take 3% to 4.5%. Source material: peripheral blood. Source of these receptors: a man aged 18 to 35 with active or convalescent COVID-19. The CDR3 runs from the conserved cysteine through the conserved F or W. Fields, in order: D gene, J gene, V gene, CDR3 protein. A D gene is named only where the DNA matches it firmly.

>NA|TRBJ2-3|TRBV4-3
CASSQEYTDTQYF
>NA|TRBJ1-1|TRBV5-1
CASSLGGNTEAFF
>TRBD2|TRBJ2-1|TRBV6-5
CASSNSLAGEYNEQFF
>TRBD2|TRBJ2-1|TRBV5-6
CASSASGSSYNEQFF
>TRBD2|TRBJ2-3|TRBV7-2
CASSASGVSTDTQYF
>NA|TRBJ1-1|TRBV28
CASCPSGGGAFF
>NA|TRBJ2-5|TRBV24-1
CATSESIKKYF
>NA|TRBJ2-2|TRBV5-4
CASSLAGINSTGELFF
>NA|TRBJ1-2|TRBV7-9
CASSLEQFGYTF
>TRBD2|TRBJ2-3|TRBV10-3
CAIRDGTSGGYTDTQYF
>NA|TRBJ2-5|TRBV27
CASKQTNQETQYF
>NA|TRBJ1-1|TRBV5-1
CASSLTAGATEAFF
>NA|TRBJ1-6|TRBV25-1
CASSEDRAGNSPLHF
>NA|TRBJ2-3|TRBV5-1
CASSRSPSTDTQYF
>NA|TRBJ1-4|TRBV5-1
CASSLGGLGEKLFF
>TRBD1|TRBJ1-1|TRBV27
CASSVGGRNTEAFF
>NA|TRBJ2-7|TRBV5-1
CASSFNEAYEQYF
>TRBD1|TRBJ2-1|TRBV7-7
CATQGAHLEQFF
>NA|TRBJ2-3|TRBV18
CASSDKRPTDTQYF
>NA|TRBJ2-2|TRBV12-3/TRBV12-4
CASSFFSAGELFF
>NA|TRBJ2-5|TRBV3-1/TRBV3-2
CASRTRGAGETQYF
>TRBD1|TRBJ2-7|TRBV2
CASSSDRGGHEQYF
>NA|TRBJ2-2|TRBV4-1
CASSHEVLGGTVANTGELFF
>TRBD1|TRBJ2-6|TRBV15
CATSRTGSGANVLTF
>NA|TRBJ1-1|TRBV5-1
CASRPGQSGGTEAFF
>NA|TRBJ2-1|TRBV18
CASSLSVTYNEQFF
>NA|TRBJ1-2|TRBV16
CASTYDSANYGYTF
>NA|TRBJ1-5|TRBV21-1
CASSKDRYYQPQHF
>NA|TRBJ2-7|TRBV2
CASSGGAYEQYF
>NA|TRBJ1-5|TRBV14
CASPDRNNQPQHF
>TRBD1|TRBJ1-5|TRBV24-1
CATGTGNSGWDQPQHF
>NA|TRBJ1-5|TRBV5-6
CASSSNRQYSNQPQHF
>NA|TRBJ1-1|TRBV27
CASQTDSSVNTEAFF
>TRBD2|TRBJ2-1|TRBV15
CATSTPSGGFVPYNEQFF
>NA|TRBJ2-1|TRBV3-1/TRBV3-2
CASSQYLDADNEQFF
>TRBD1|TRBJ2-3|TRBV7-9
CASSLGQSSTDTQYF
>TRBD2|TRBJ2-1|TRBV6-6
CASRTGGSSYNEQFF